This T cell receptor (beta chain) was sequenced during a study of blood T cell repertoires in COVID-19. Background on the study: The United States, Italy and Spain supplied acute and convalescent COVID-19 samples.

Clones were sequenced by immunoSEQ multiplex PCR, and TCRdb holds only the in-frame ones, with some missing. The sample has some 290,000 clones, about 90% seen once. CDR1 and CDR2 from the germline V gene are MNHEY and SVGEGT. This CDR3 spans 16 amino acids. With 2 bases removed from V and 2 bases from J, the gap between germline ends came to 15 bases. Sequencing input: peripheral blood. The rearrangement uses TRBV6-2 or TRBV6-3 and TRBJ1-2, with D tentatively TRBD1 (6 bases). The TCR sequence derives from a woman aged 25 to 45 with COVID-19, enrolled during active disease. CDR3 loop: CASSYDFSTGNYGYTF. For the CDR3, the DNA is TGTGCCAGCAGTTACGACTTCTCGACAGGAAACTATGGCTACACCTTC.